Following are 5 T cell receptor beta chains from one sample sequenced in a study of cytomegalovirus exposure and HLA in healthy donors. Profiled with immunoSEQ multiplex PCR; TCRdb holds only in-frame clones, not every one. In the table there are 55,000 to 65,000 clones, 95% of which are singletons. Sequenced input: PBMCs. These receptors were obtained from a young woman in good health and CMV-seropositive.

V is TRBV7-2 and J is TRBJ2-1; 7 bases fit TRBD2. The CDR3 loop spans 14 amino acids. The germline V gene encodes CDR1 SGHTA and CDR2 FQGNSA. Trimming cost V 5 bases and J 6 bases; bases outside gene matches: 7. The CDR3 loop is CASSILASLNEQFF. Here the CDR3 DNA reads TGTGCCAGCAGCATACTAGCGTCCCTCAATGAGCAGTTCTTC.

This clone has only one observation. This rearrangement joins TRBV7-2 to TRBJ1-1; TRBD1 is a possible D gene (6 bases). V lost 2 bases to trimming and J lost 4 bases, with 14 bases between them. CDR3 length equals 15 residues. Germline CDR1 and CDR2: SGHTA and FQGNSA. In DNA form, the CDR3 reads TGTGCCAGCAGCTTAATGTCGGGACAAAGCACTGAAGCTTTCTTT. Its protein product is CASSLMSGQSTEAFF.

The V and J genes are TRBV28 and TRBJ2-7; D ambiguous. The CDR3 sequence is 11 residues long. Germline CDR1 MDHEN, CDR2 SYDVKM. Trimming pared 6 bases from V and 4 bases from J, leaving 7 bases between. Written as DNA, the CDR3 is TGTGCCAGCAGGAGCGATTACGAGCAGTACTTC. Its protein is CASRSDYEQYF.

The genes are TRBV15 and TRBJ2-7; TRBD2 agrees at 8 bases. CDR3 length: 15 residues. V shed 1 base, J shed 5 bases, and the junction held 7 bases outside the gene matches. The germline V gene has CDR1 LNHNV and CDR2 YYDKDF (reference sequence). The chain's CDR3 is CATSRGAAGDDEQYF. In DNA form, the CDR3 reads TGTGCCACCAGCAGAGGCGCAGCGGGAGACGACGAGCAGTACTTC.

This CDR3 reads CASSLRTSSEQYF. CDR3 sequence (DNA): TGTGCCAGCAGCTTAAGGACTAGCTCCGAGCAGTACTTC. This chain uses TRBV7-8 with TRBJ2-7, with 8 nucleotides matching TRBD2. V trimming: 2 bases; J trimming: 6 bases; junction bases outside the gene matches: 3. There are 13 residues in the CDR3. Germline values: CDR1 SGHVS, CDR2 FQNEAQ.